The next 15 T cell receptor beta chains were all read from a single sample in a study of regulatory T cells in long-lasting Graves disease. Researchers made TCR beta libraries by using iRepertoire HTBI primers and running Arm-PCR on CDR3 regions. TCRdb re-called the multiplex PCR reads with MiXCR, one entry per CDR3 protein. The table records a few hundred thousand distinct CDR3 sequences, approximately 16% of them present only once. Time point in this sample: newly diagnosed GD, antithyroid drugs for less than 3 months. PBMCs provided the RNA from which the TCR library was made. This sample also appeared in a second study, on T cells in Graves' hyperthyroidism and ophthalmopathy.

Sequences were derived from peripheral blood mononuclear cells (PBMCs), sampled at new diagnosis, from a patient treated with antithyroid drugs. The receptor set was obtained from a man aged 35-49 years with Graves disease.

In its sample, this clonotype was seen many times. The V gene is TRBV5-1, the J gene TRBJ2-5; 7 bases map to TRBD1. The junction had 9 bases not matched to a gene; V was cut back by 3 bases and J by 4 bases. The CDR3 has 15 amino acids. Germline assignment: CDR1 SGHRS and CDR2 YFSETQ. CDR3 protein: CASSSADRIVETQYF. CDR3 coding DNA: TGCGCCAGCAGCTCAGCGGACAGGATCGTAGAGACCCAGTACTTC.

This clonotype was detected a few times. The chain is built from TRBV11-2 and TRBJ2-3, with 12 bases aligning to TRBD2. The germline CDR1 and CDR2 sequences are SGHAT and FQNNGV. CDR3 length equals 17 residues. V was pared by 5 bases and J by 8 bases, with 14 bases of the junction left unmatched. CDR3 sequence: CASSPTLSSGGAGTQYF. CDR3 DNA sequence: TGTGCCAGCAGCCCAACCCTGTCTAGCGGGGGGGCGGGTACGCAGTATTTT.

A few counts support this clonotype. The gene calls are TRBV20-1 and TRBJ2-7; maybe TRBD2 (5 bases). Trimming cost V 2 bases and J 5 bases, with 19 bases left between them. Germline V gene sequence: CDR1 DFQATT, CDR2 SNEGSKA (reference sequence). The CDR3 has 15 residues. Here the CDR3 reads CSARTPGVGSNEQYF. The CDR3 DNA follows: TGCAGTGCTAGAACCCCCGGCGTGGGGAGTAACGAGCAGTACTTC.

This clonotype was observed many times. The V and J genes are TRBV11-2 and TRBJ2-3; D ambiguous. This CDR3 is built from 12 residues. Germline values: CDR1 SGHAT, CDR2 FQNNGV. V lost 2 bases, J lost 7 bases, and 7 bases lay in between. The CDR3 coding sequence is TGTGCCAGCAGCTTAAATTGGTATACGCAGTATTTT. This gives the protein CASSLNWYTQYF.

In this sample, this clonotype turned up many times. The chain links TRBV30 to TRBJ1-3; the D gene is possibly TRBD1 (5 bases). This CDR3 has 15 amino acids. Trimming removed 4 bases from V and 7 bases from J, with 20 bases in between. From germline, CDR1 is GTSNPN and CDR2 SVGIG (reference sequence). CDR3: CAWTPMGGTGNTIYF. The CDR3 DNA reads as TGTGCCTGGACCCCCATGGGCGGGACGGGGAACACCATATATTTT.

This clonotype occurred many times. The chain is built from TRBV18 and TRBJ1-6, with 8 bases aligning to TRBD1. V lost 3 bases, J lost 6 bases, and 16 bases stayed unmatched. CDR3 length equals 19 residues. Germline V CDR1 and CDR2: KGHSH, LQKENI. The CDR3 sequence is CASSPRGVDRGIGNSPLHF. CDR3 nucleotides: TGTGCCAGCTCACCCCGGGGTGTCGACAGGGGAATTGGTAATTCACCCCTCCACTTT.

This clonotype was counted a few times. A much larger clone sits a single nucleotide away, making a read error possible. This chain joins TRBV2 and TRBJ1-1; 7 bases are shared with TRBD1. Germline V gene data show CDR1 as SNHLY and CDR2 as FYNNEI. The CDR3 extends over 15 amino acids. The CDR3 DNA reads TGTGCCAGCAGTGCCGTACAGGGGATGAACACTGAAGCTCTCTTT. The encoded protein is CASSAVQGMNTEALF.

This clonotype was recorded at least ten times. The rearrangement uses TRBV7-2 and TRBJ2-2; D is ambiguous. CDR1 is SGHTA, CDR2 FQGNSA, per germline. This CDR3 comprises 14 residues. V lost 1 base and J 0 bases, leaving 3 bases between the germline ends. The CDR3 DNA sequence: TGTGCCAGCAGCTTAGTCCCGAACACCGGGGAGCTGTTTTTT. Encoded protein: CASSLVPNTGELFF.

This clonotype has a count of ten or more. The rearrangement uses TRBV20-1 and TRBJ2-1; D may match TRBD1 or TRBD2 (5 bases each). Trimming cost V 1 base and J 4 bases, with 26 bases left between them. Germline CDR1 DFQATT, CDR2 SNEGSKA (reference sequence). There are 19 residues in the CDR3. The chain's CDR3 is CSARGGRQGLRLKYNEQFF. CDR3 DNA sequence: TGCAGTGCTAGAGGCGGCAGGCAGGGTCTACGACTAAAGTACAATGAGCAGTTCTTC.

This clonotype was seen repeatedly, ten times or more. The chain employs TRBV2 and TRBJ1-5; TRBD1 agrees at 7 bases. V was clipped by 7 bases and J by 0 bases; unmatched bases: 3. Per the germline V gene, CDR1 is SNHLY and CDR2 is FYNNEI. The CDR3 is 14 residues long. CDR3 sequence: CASNDRDSNQPQHF. The CDR3 coding sequence is TGTGCCAGCAATGACAGGGATAGCAATCAGCCCCAGCATTTT.

This chain joins TRBV6-2 or TRBV6-3 and TRBJ1-5; no definite D call. V lost 5 bases, J lost 6 bases, and 14 bases lay in between. This CDR3 contains 14 residues. The germline V gene has CDR1 MNHEY and CDR2 SVGEGT. In DNA, the CDR3 is TGTGCCAGCAGTGCCCCGGGCGGCGGTCAGCCCCAGCATTTT. Translating it yields CASSAPGGGQPQHF.

This clonotype showed up many times. The gene calls are TRBV5-1 and TRBJ2-1; D may be TRBD1 (6 bases). This CDR3 is 13 amino acids long. Per germline, CDR1 SGHRS and CDR2 YFSETQ. V gave up 4 bases and J gave up 4 bases, with 9 bases separating them. The CDR3 coding sequence is TGCGCCAGCAGCGCGACAGGTTACAATGAGCAGTTCTTC. Translated, it gives CASSATGYNEQFF.

The chain employs TRBV6-9 and TRBJ1-1, with a weak D call TRBD1 (5 bases). The CDR3 is made up of 16 amino acids. In germline, CDR1 is MNHGY, CDR2 SVAAGI. Trimming took off 3 bases at V and 4 bases at J, with 18 bases between the two ends. The chain's CDR3 is CASSYTETVRATEAFF. CDR3 nucleotide sequence: TGTGCCAGCAGTTACACAGAGACAGTTAGGGCCACTGAAGCTTTCTTT.

This clonotype has a count of ten or more. V gene TRBV18 combines with J gene TRBJ1-1, with D unresolved. CDR3 size: 15 residues. V was clipped by 0 bases and J by 1 base, with 9 bases between them. Germline V CDR1 and CDR2: KGHSH, LQKENI. The CDR3 is CASSPPARRNTEAFF. The DNA of the CDR3 is TGTGCCAGCTCACCACCGGCGCGCAGGAACACTGAAGCTTTCTTT.

The CDR3 DNA follows: TGCGCCAGCAGCTTGGATCCCCCGGGCCGAAACACCGGGGAGCTGTTTTTT. Translation: CASSLDPPGRNTGELFF. The rearrangement links TRBV5-1 to TRBJ2-2; D is undetermined. The CDR3 sequence is 17 residues long. Germline V lookup: CDR1 SGHRS, CDR2 YFSETQ. Trimming stripped 0 bases from V and 2 bases from J, with 14 bases between.